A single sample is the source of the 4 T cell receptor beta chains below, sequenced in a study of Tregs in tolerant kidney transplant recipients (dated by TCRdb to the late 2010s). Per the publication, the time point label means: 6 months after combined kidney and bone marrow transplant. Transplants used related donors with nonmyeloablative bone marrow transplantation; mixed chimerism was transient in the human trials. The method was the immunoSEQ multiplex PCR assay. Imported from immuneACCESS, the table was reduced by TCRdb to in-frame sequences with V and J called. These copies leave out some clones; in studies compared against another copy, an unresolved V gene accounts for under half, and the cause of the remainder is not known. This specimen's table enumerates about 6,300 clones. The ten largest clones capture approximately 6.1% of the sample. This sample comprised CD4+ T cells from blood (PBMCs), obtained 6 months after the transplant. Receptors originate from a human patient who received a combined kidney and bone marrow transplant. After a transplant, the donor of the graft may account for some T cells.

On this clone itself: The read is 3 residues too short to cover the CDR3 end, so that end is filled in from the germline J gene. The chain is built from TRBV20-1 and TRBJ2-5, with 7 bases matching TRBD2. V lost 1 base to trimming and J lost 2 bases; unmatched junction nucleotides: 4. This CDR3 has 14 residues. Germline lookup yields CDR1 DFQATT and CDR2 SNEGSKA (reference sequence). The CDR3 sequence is CSARVPSGQETQYF. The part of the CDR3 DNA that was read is TGCAGTGCTAGAGTCCCTAGCGGACAAGAGACC.

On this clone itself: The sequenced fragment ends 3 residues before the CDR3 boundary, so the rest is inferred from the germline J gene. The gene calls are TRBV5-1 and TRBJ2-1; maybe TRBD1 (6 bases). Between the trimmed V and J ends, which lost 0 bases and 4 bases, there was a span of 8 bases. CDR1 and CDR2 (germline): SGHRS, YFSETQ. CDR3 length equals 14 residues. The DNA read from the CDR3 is TGCGCCAGCAGCTTGGGACAGGCTTACAATGAG. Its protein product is CASSLGQAYNE. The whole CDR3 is CASSLGQAYNEQFF.

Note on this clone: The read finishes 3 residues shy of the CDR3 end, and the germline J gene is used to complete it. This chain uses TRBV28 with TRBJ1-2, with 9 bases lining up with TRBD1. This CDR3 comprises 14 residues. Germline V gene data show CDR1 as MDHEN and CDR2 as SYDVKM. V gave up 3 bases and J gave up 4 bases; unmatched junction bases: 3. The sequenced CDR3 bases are TGTGCCAGCAGTTTTCGGGGACAGGGCTATGGC. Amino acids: CASSFRGQGYG. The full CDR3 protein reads CASSFRGQGYGYTF.

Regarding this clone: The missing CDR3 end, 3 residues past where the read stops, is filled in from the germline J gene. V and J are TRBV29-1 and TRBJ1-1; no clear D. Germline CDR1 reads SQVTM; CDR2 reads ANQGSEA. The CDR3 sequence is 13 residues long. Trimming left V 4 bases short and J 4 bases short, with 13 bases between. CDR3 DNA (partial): TGCAGCGTTGGTGGGCAGAAAGGCACTGAA. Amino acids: CSVGGQKGTE. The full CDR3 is CSVGGQKGTEAFF.